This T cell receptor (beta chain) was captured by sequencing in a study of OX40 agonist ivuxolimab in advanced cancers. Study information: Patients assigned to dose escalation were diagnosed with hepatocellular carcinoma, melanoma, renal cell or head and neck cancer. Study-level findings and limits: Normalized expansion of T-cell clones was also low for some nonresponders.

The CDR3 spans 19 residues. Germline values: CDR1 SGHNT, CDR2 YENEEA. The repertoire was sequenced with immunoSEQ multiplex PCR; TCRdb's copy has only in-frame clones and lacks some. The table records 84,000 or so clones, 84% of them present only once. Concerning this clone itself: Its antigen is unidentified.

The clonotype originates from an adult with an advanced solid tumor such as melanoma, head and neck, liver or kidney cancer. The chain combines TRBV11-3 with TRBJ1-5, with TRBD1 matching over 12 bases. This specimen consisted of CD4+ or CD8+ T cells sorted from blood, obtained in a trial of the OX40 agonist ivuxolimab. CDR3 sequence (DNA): TGTGCTCACAGAGCCGGGACAGGGGGCAGTAATAGGGGCAATCAGCCCCAGCATTTT. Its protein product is CAHRAGTGGSNRGNQPQHF.